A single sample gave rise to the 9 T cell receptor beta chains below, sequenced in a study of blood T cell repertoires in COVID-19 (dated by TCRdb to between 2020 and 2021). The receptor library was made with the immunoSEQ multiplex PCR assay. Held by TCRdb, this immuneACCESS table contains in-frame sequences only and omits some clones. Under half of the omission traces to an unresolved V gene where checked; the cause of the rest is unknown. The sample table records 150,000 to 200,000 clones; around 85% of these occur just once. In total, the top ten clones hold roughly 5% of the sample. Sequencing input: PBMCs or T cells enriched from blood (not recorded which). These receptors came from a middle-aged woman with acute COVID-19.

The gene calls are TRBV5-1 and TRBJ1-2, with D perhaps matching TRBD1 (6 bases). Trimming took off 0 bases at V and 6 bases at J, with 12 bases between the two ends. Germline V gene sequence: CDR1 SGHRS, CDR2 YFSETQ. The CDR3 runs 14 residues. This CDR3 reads CASSLAGAVDGYTF. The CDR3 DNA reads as TGCGCCAGCAGCTTGGCAGGGGCAGTGGATGGCTACACCTTC.

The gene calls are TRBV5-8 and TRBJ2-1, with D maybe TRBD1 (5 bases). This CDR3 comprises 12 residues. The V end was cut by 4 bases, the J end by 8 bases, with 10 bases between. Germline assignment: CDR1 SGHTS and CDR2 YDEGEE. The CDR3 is CASSGQGDEQFF. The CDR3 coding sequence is TGTGCCAGCAGCGGACAAGGGGATGAGCAGTTCTTC. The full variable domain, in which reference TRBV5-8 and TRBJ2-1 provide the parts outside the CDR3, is EAGVTQSPTHLIKTRGQQATLRCSPISGHTSVYWYQQALGLGLQFLLWYDEGEERNRGNFPPRFSGRQFPNYSSELNVNALELEDSALYLCASSGQGDEQFFGPGTRLTVL.

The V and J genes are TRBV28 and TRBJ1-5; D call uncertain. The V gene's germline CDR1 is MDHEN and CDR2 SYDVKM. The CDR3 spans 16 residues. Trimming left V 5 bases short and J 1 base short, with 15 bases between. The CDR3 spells CASSPLGGESNQPQHF. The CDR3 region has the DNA TGTGCCAGCAGTCCCCTCGGCGGGGAAAGCAATCAGCCCCAGCATTTT.

The CDR3 sequence is CATSDLKRGGLAGGNNEQFF. The CDR3 DNA follows: TGTGCCACCAGTGATTTAAAGCGAGGCGGACTAGCGGGAGGGAACAATGAGCAGTTCTTC. The chain recombines TRBV24-1 with TRBJ2-1, with 15 bases that match TRBD2. Germline V gene lookup returns CDR1 KGHDR and CDR2 SFDVKD. After removal of 1 base from V and 5 bases from J, the junction contained 11 bases not matched to a gene. This CDR3 region has 20 residues.

The DNA of the CDR3 is TGTGCCAGCAGCTTAGACAGGGGCCTAAACTATGGCTACACCTTC. It codes for CASSLDRGLNYGYTF. The V and J genes are TRBV5-4 and TRBJ1-2; TRBD1 matches at 8 bases. J was trimmed by 2 bases and V by 2 bases; bases with no gene match: 5. The CDR3 length is 15 residues. Germline CDR1 and CDR2: SGHNT and YYREEE (reference sequence). Filled out from reference TRBV5-4 and TRBJ1-2, the complete variable domain reads ETGVTQSPTHLIKTRGQQVTLRCSSQSGHNTVSWYQQALGQGPQFIFQYYREEENGRGNFPPRFSGLQFPNYSSELNVNALELDDSALYLCASSLDRGLNYGYTFGSGTRLTVV.

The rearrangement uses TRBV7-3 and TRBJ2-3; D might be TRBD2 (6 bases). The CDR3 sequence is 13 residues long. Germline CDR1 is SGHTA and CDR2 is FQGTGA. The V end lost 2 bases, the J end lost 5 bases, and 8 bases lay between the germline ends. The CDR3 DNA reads TGTGCCAGCAGCTTACTAGCGAGAGATACGCAGTATTTT. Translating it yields CASSLLARDTQYF.

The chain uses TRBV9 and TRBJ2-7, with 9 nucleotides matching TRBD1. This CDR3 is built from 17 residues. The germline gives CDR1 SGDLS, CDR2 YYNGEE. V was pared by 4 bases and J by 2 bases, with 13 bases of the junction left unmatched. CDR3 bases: TGTGCCAGCAGCCCTAATCCCGGGACAGGGTTACCCTACGAGCAGTACTTC. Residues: CASSPNPGTGLPYEQYF.

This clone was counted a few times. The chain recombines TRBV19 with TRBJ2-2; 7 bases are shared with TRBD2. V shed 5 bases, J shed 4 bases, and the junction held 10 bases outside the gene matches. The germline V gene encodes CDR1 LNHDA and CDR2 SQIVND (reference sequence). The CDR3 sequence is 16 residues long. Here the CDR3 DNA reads TGTGCCAGTAGTCTCAAATCGACTAGCAGCACCGGGGAGCTGTTTTTT. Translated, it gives CASSLKSTSSTGELFF. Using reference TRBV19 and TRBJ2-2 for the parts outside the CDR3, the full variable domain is DGGITQSPKYLFRKEGQNVTLSCEQNLNHDAMYWYRQDPGQGLRLIYYSQIVNDFQKGDIAEGYSVSREKKESFPLTVTSAQKNPTAFYLCASSLKSTSSTGELFFGEGSRLTVL.

The DNA of the CDR3 is TGTGCCTGGAGAAGGGGGACCGCGAACACCGGGGAGCTGTTTTTT. The encoded protein is CAWRRGTANTGELFF. This rearrangement joins TRBV30 to TRBJ2-2; weak D call: TRBD1 (6 bases). This CDR3 region has 15 residues. Germline V CDR1 and CDR2: GTSNPN, SVGIG (reference sequence). V gave up 3 bases and J gave up 0 bases, with 11 bases separating them.